The rows below give T cell receptor beta chains drawn from one sample of a study of blood T cell dynamics during melanoma immunotherapy. This table comes from immunoSEQ multiplex PCR, and its TCRdb copy is limited to in-frame clones, with some not included. The sample gives more than 4,500 clones, around 77% of which show up once; around 33% is in the top ten. The starting material was blood, obtained from a patient treated with checkpoint blockade. The receptors were gathered from a human donor with melanoma. CDR3s include the opening cysteine and the closing phenylalanine or tryptophan. Fields, in order: clone size, D gene, J gene, V gene, CDR3 DNA, CDR3 protein. The D gene is left open where the match is weak. Not every row has a clone size; where given, it reads once, few, many or a size class.

>.|.|TRBJ1-1|TRBV7-3
TGTGCCAGCAGCTCCCCGGGATGGACTGAAGCTTTCTTT
CASSSPGWTEAFF
>.|TRBD2|TRBJ2-7|TRBV29-1
TGCAGCGTCTCGACTAGCGCCGAGCAGTACTTC
CSVSTSAEQYF
>.|.|TRBJ2-5|TRBV5-1
TGCGCCAGCAGCTGGAACGGGGGCGAAGAGACCCAGTACTTC
CASSWNGGEETQYF
>.|.|TRBJ1-1|TRBV18
TGTGCCAGCTCACCACCCGGGATTGGGGACCCTGAAGCTTTCTTT
CASSPPGIGDPEAFF
>.|.|TRBJ2-7|TRBV7-2
TGTGCCAGCAGCTTTATCGGGCGGGGTTACGAGCAGTACTTC
CASSFIGRGYEQYF
>.|.|TRBJ2-1|TRBV6-5
TGTGCCAGCAGTCAGACTTATTACAATGAGCAGTTCTTC
CASSQTYYNEQFF
>.|.|TRBJ1-2|TRBV2
TGTGCCAGCAGTCGGGGCAGGGAGACTAACTATGGCTACACCTTC
CASSRGRETNYGYTF
>.|.|TRBJ2-1|TRBV5-1
TGCGCCAGCAGCTTGGGGGCGGGTGTCTCCTACAATGAGCAGTTCTTC
CASSLGAGVSYNEQFF
>.|TRBD1|TRBJ1-2|TRBV6-4
TGTGCCAGCAGTGACTCGATCGGGAGAGGGGGCAACTATGGCTACACCTTC
CASSDSIGRGGNYGYTF
>once|.|TRBJ2-1|TRBV11-2
TGTGCCAGCAGGCGATCCGGGACAATATCCTACAATGAGCAGTTCTTC
CASRRSGTISYNEQFF
>.|.|TRBJ1-1|TRBV7-9
TGTGCCAGCAGCGAAGGAGAGACTATGAACACTGAAGCTTTCTTT
CASSEGETMNTEAFF
>once|TRBD2|TRBJ2-1|TRBV6-1
TGTGCCAGCAGCTGGACTAGCGGGGGGTCTGGTGAGCAGTTCTTC
CASSWTSGGSGEQFF
>.|.|TRBJ2-1|TRBV21-1
TGTGCCAGCAGCAAAGAAGGGACTAGCGGGGACAACCGGTACAATGAGCAGTTCTTC
CASSKEGTSGDNRYNEQFF
>.|.|TRBJ2-2|TRBV5-6
TGTGCCAGCAGCTTGGCCGCGGGGACCGTAAATAAAGGGGAGCTGTTTTTT
CASSLAAGTVNKGELFF
>.|.|TRBJ2-7|TRBV7-2
TGTGCCAGCAGAGGGGTTCCCCTCTACGAGCAGTACTTC
CASRGVPLYEQYF
>.|.|TRBJ1-2|TRBV19
TGTGCCAGTAGTACCGGCAGTTGGGTCTATGGCTACACCTTC
CASSTGSWVYGYTF
>.|TRBD1|TRBJ2-1|TRBV7-4
TGTGCCAGCAGCTCCGGGACAGGGACAGTTTACTCCTACAATGAGCAGTTCTTC
CASSSGTGTVYSYNEQFF
>few|TRBD1|TRBJ1-6|TRBV2
TGTGCCAGCAGTGAATTAGGAGGGGGCCATTCACCCCTCCACTTT
CASSELGGGHSPLHF
>.|TRBD1|TRBJ1-2|TRBV19
TGTGCCAGTAGTCCAGGGACAGGGCTCGGGAACTATGGCTACACCTTC
CASSPGTGLGNYGYTF
>.|.|TRBJ2-3|TRBV6-4
TGTGCCAGCAGTGAAGTGAACGGGGGTAAGCCAGATACGCAGTATTTT
CASSEVNGGKPDTQYF
>.|.|TRBJ1-1|TRBV6-5
TGTGCCAGCAGTTACTCAATTGAGAACACTGAAGCTTTCTTT
CASSYSIENTEAFF
>once|.|TRBJ1-6|TRBV18
TGTGCCAGCTCCCCGAAGGGGGAGCAAAATTCACCCCTCCACTTT
CASSPKGEQNSPLHF
>.|TRBD2|TRBJ2-1|TRBV29-1
TGCAGCGTCTACAGGACTAGCAATGGCAATGAGCAGTTCTTC
CSVYRTSNGNEQFF
>.|TRBD1|TRBJ1-2|TRBV7-9
TGTGCCAGCAGCTTGACAGGGGGCGAGGTTTGGGGCTACACCTTC
CASSLTGGEVWGYTF
>.|.|TRBJ2-2|TRBV5-3
TGTGCCAGCAGCTTCAGGGGGGCCGACACCGGGGAGCTGTTTTTT
CASSFRGADTGELFF
>.|TRBD2|TRBJ2-5|TRBV6-1
TGTGCCACCAGACGGGAGGGGGAGACCCAGTACTTC
CATRREGETQYF
>.|.|TRBJ1-4|TRBV6-5
TGTGCCAGCAGCGCCGGGGTGGGCGCGGGAGAAAAACTGTTTTTT
CASSAGVGAGEKLFF
>.|.|TRBJ2-3|TRBV7-8
TGTGCCAGCAGCTTAGCGGGTGCAGCTACAGATACGCAGTATTTT
CASSLAGAATDTQYF
>.|TRBD2|TRBJ2-1|TRBV2
TGTGCCAGCCGGGGACTAGCGGACTTTAGCTCCTACAATGAGCAGTTCTTC
CASRGLADFSSYNEQFF
>once|.|TRBJ1-1|TRBV7-8
TGTGCCAGCAGCTCAATTAGGGCAGGTTTATTTGGCACTGAAGCTTTCTTT
CASSSIRAGLFGTEAFF
>.|TRBD1|TRBJ1-2|TRBV7-9
TGTGCCAGCAGCATAGACAGGGCGGACTATGGCTACACCTTC
CASSIDRADYGYTF
>once|TRBD1|TRBJ1-1|TRBV10-3
TGTGCCATGGGGGACAGGGGAGGCACTGAAGCTTTCTTT
CAMGDRGGTEAFF
>.|.|TRBJ1-1|TRBV4-2
TGTGCCAGCAGCTTTGGGACTGAAGCTTTCTTT
CASSFGTEAFF
>.|.|TRBJ1-4|TRBV11-2
TGTGCCAGCAGCTTAGTGGGGGGGACAACTAATGAAAAACTGTTTTTT
CASSLVGGTTNEKLFF
>.|.|TRBJ2-6|TRBV5-1
TGCGCCAGCAGCTTGTCCTATTGGTTCTCTGGGGCCAACGTCCTGACTTTC
CASSLSYWFSGANVLTF
>.|TRBD1|TRBJ1-4|TRBV25-1
TGTGCCAGCAGTGAACTCGACAGGGACGAAAAACTGTTTTTT
CASSELDRDEKLFF
>.|.|TRBJ2-2|TRBV4-1
TGCGCCAGCAGCCAAGATAGAACGAACACCGGGGAGCTGTTTTTT
CASSQDRTNTGELFF
>.|.|TRBJ2-4|TRBV6-5
TGTGCCAGCAGTTACTCGAAGGTGGGAGCCAAAAACATTCAGTACTTC
CASSYSKVGAKNIQYF
>.|.|TRBJ2-6|TRBV7-8
TGTGCCAGCAGCGGATACAGGTTCTCTGGGGCCAACGTCCTGACTTTC
CASSGYRFSGANVLTF
>.|TRBD2|TRBJ2-7|TRBV11-2
TGTGCCAGCAGCCACCGACTAGCGGGCGAGCAGTACTTC
CASSHRLAGEQYF
>.|TRBD2|TRBJ2-2|TRBV5-1
TGCGCCAGCAGCTCGAGCGGGGGGGCCCGCACCGGGGAGCTGTTTTTT
CASSSSGGARTGELFF
>.|.|TRBJ1-5|TRBV11-2
TGTGCCAGCAGCTTAAGTATCGGTGGGGAACAGCCCCAGCATTTT
CASSLSIGGEQPQHF
>.|TRBD1|TRBJ1-3|TRBV6-1
TGTGCCAGCAGTGAAGCGCCGGGACAGGGTGGAAACACCATATATTTT
CASSEAPGQGGNTIYF
>.|TRBD1|TRBJ1-3|TRBV6-6
TGTGCCAGCAGTTACACAAGGGGGCTGGGAAACACCATATATTTT
CASSYTRGLGNTIYF
>.|TRBD1|TRBJ2-2|TRBV19
TGTGCCAGTAGTCTAGGGGGCGCGAGAACCGGGGAGCTGTTTTTT
CASSLGGARTGELFF
>.|.|TRBJ1-1|TRBV5-5
TGTGCCAGCAGCATCGGACAGTTCACTGAAGCTTTCTTT
CASSIGQFTEAFF
>.|.|TRBJ1-3|TRBV6-6
TGTGCCAGCAGTACACACGGTCAGGGAGGAAACACCATATATTTT
CASSTHGQGGNTIYF
>once|.|TRBJ2-7|TRBV7-6
TGTGCCAGCAGCTTAGCGGTAATAGTGGTCGAGACTTACTCCTACGAGCAGTACTTC
CASSLAVIVVETYSYEQYF
>.|.|TRBJ2-6|TRBV2
TGTGCCAGCAGTGATAGGGGCTCTGGGGCCAACGTCCTGACTTTC
CASSDRGSGANVLTF
>few|.|TRBJ2-5|TRBV14
TGTGCCAGCAGCCAGAGGGTCAAGAAAGAGACCCAGTACTTC
CASSQRVKKETQYF
>.|.|TRBJ2-5|TRBV7-3
TGTGCCAGCAGCTTAGGGGCAGAGCGAGGGGAGACCCAGTACTTC
CASSLGAERGETQYF
>.|.|TRBJ1-1|TRBV10-1
TGCGCCAGCAGTGCGGCAGCCCTTGGGACTGAAGCTTTCTTT
CASSAAALGTEAFF
>.|.|TRBJ2-5|TRBV6-1
TGTGCCAGCAGTCCCCCCCGGGCATTAGAAGAGACCCAGTACTTC
CASSPPRALEETQYF
>.|.|TRBJ1-3|TRBV7-9
TGTGCCAGCAGCTTAGCTGGAAACACCATATATTTT
CASSLAGNTIYF
>.|TRBD2|TRBJ2-1|TRBV27
TGTGCCAGCAGGCGTGGGACTAGCGGGATGAATGAGCAGTTCTTC
CASRRGTSGMNEQFF